The 17 T cell receptor beta chains below were found in one sample sequenced in a study of blood T cell repertoires in COVID-19 (dated by TCRdb to the early 2020s). The method was the immunoSEQ multiplex PCR assay. The table comes from immuneACCESS by way of TCRdb, which keeps in-frame sequences with V and J called. Part of the clones is missing from these tables; in studies checked, under half for an unresolved V gene and the rest for unknown reasons. The sample table holds 110,000 to 150,000 clones, of which approximately 80% were seen once. Of the sample, over 8% is held by the ten largest clones. Sequenced: peripheral blood. Receptors were obtained from a human donor in a cohort sampled during active COVID-19.

On this clone itself: Other DNA sequences of this sample code for an identical CDR3. V is TRBV18 and J is TRBJ1-4; D might be TRBD1 (5 bases). There are 13 residues in the CDR3. In germline, CDR1 is KGHSH, CDR2 LQKENI. Trimming took off 3 bases at V and 5 bases at J, with 7 bases between the two ends. As DNA, the CDR3 is TGTGCCAGCTCACCGGGGCTAAATGAAAAACTGTTTTTT. Translated: CASSPGLNEKLFF.

V and J are TRBV7-3 and TRBJ2-2; D gene unclear. From germline, CDR1 is SGHTA and CDR2 FQGTGA. CDR3 length equals 12 residues. V was cut by 5 bases and J by 6 bases, with 7 bases left in between. Here the CDR3 reads CASSPGPGELFF. DNA for the CDR3: TGTGCCAGCAGCCCGGGTCCCGGGGAGCTGTTTTTT.

The chain employs TRBV19 and TRBJ1-5, with 8 bases aligning to TRBD1. Trimming took 3 bases from V and 7 from J; bases not matched to a gene: 5. The CDR3 sequence is 14 residues long. Germline CDR1 and CDR2: LNHDA and SQIVND (reference sequence). CDR3 region: CASSIRGREQPQHF. DNA for the CDR3: TGTGCCAGTAGTATCAGGGGGCGTGAACAGCCCCAGCATTTT.

The V and J genes are TRBV21-1 and TRBJ2-1; TRBD1 reflects the table's D call only, with no check against the DNA. TRBV21-1 is deemed a pseudogene. This CDR3 comprises 19 residues. CDR3 sequence: CASSKTPRNKLQKYNEQFF. Here the CDR3 DNA reads TGTGCCAGCAGCAAAACCCCAAGAAACAAGCTACAGAAGTACAATGAGCAGTTCTTC.

This clone was seen only a few times. The genes are TRBV29-1 and TRBJ2-5, with 14 bases identical to TRBD2. The CDR3 is made up of 14 amino acids. CDR1 and CDR2 (germline): SQVTM, ANQGSEA. Trimming cost V 2 bases and J 5 bases; bases outside gene matches: 1. CDR3 residues: CSVEWTSGRETQYF. The CDR3 DNA reads TGCAGCGTTGAATGGACTAGCGGGAGGGAGACCCAGTACTTC. Supplemented by reference TRBV29-1 and TRBJ2-5, the full variable domain reads SAVISQKPSRDICQRGTSLTIQCQVDSQVTMMFWYRQQPGQSLTLIATANQGSEATYESGFVIDKFPISRPNLTFSTLTVSNMSPEDSSIYLCSVEWTSGRETQYFGPGTRLLVL.

This chain connects TRBV5-1 to TRBJ2-5; TRBD2 is a possible D gene (5 bases). The CDR3 extends over 14 amino acids. From germline, CDR1 is SGHRS and CDR2 YFSETQ. Trimming removed 4 bases at V and 2 bases at J, with 12 bases between. CDR3 loop: CASSPRTPQETQYF. The CDR3 DNA reads TGCGCCAGCAGCCCCCGGACTCCACAAGAGACCCAGTACTTC.

The rearrangement joins TRBV6-2 or TRBV6-3 to TRBJ2-1; a possible D gene is TRBD1 (6 bases). The CDR3 has 15 amino acids. Germline V CDR1 and CDR2: MNHEY, SVGEGT. V gave up 3 bases and J gave up 12 bases, with 21 bases separating them. This CDR3 reads CASSYWGPAKASQFF. DNA for the CDR3: TGTGCCAGCAGTTATTGGGGGCCCGCCAAAGCCTCGCAGTTCTTC.

The chain couples TRBV7-2 to TRBJ2-7; TRBD1 matches at 7 bases. The ends lost 5 bases at V and 3 bases at J; junction bases unmatched: 7. The germline V gene encodes CDR1 SGHTA and CDR2 FQGNSA. The CDR3 is 14 residues long. The CDR3 loop is CASSRDSGSYEQYF. As DNA, the CDR3 is TGTGCCAGCAGCCGGGACAGTGGAAGCTACGAGCAGTACTTC.

This clone appeared a single time. The rearrangement uses TRBV7-9 and TRBJ2-7; 11 bases are a match to TRBD2. The CDR3 is 16 amino acids. Per the germline V gene, CDR1 is SEHNR and CDR2 is FQNEAQ (reference sequence). V was clipped by 1 base and J by 3 bases; unmatched bases: 5. The CDR3 here is CASSLGGLAEYYEQYF. CDR3 DNA: TGTGCCAGCAGCTTAGGGGGACTAGCGGAATACTACGAGCAGTACTTC.

This clone occurred a few times. The chain joins TRBV7-2 to TRBJ1-5; a possible D gene is TRBD1 (5 bases). CDR3 size: 15 residues. The V gene lost 5 bases and the J gene lost 1 base, with 12 bases spanning the gap. Looked up from germline, CDR1 is SGHTA and CDR2 is FQGNSA. CDR3 region: CASSPGDASNQPQHF. For the CDR3, the DNA is TGTGCCAGCAGCCCGGGGGACGCCAGCAATCAGCCCCAGCATTTT.

The chain joins TRBV19 to TRBJ2-1, with 11 bases aligning to TRBD2. Germline CDR1 and CDR2: LNHDA and SQIVND (reference sequence). Trimming removed 5 bases from V and 9 bases from J; junction bases left unmatched: 9. The CDR3 runs 15 residues. CDR3 coding DNA: TGTGCCAGTAGTGGGGCTAGCGGGAGGTATGGTGAGCAGTTCTTC. Amino acid sequence: CASSGASGRYGEQFF.

This chain links TRBV5-6 with TRBJ1-2; TRBD1 agrees at 7 bases. CDR3 length equals 12 residues. Germline-derived CDR1 and CDR2 are SGHDT and YYEEEE. V lost 2 bases to trimming and J lost 6 bases; unmatched junction nucleotides: 1. The CDR3 loop reads CASSFDRDGYTF. The CDR3 nucleotides are TGTGCCAGCAGCTTCGACAGGGATGGCTACACCTTC.

This clone was seen once. V gene TRBV20-1 combines with J gene TRBJ1-2; D unresolved. V was cut by 3 bases and J by 4 bases, with 21 bases left in between. The germline CDR1 and CDR2 sequences are DFQATT and SNEGSKA (reference sequence). This CDR3 spans 16 amino acids. CDR3 in DNA: TGCAGTGCTAGTAATACCCGGGGATATCTGGGCTATGGCTACACCTTC. It codes for CSASNTRGYLGYGYTF.

The chain couples TRBV2 to TRBJ2-7; TRBD2 is a possible D gene (5 bases). The CDR3 runs 14 residues. In germline, CDR1 is SNHLY, CDR2 FYNNEI. Trimming pared 7 bases from V and 5 bases from J, leaving 18 bases between. As DNA, the CDR3 is TGTGCCAGCACCCCGGAGGCAGTTCCCCACGAGCAGTACTTC. This translates into CASTPEAVPHEQYF.

The rearrangement joins TRBV4-2 to TRBJ2-7, with D perhaps TRBD1 (6 bases). CDR3 size: 15 residues. Germline CDR1 is LGHNA and CDR2 is YNFKEQ. V was clipped by 0 bases and J by 4 bases, with 13 bases between them. The CDR3 region is CASSQDTGRGYEQYF. In nucleotides, the CDR3 is TGTGCCAGCAGCCAAGATACAGGGAGAGGGTACGAGCAGTACTTC.

The J gene is TRBJ2-7, the V gene TRBV7-9; 8 bases fit TRBD2. The CDR3 consists of 14 residues. Looked up from germline, CDR1 is SEHNR and CDR2 is FQNEAQ (reference sequence). V lost 6 bases and J lost 3; bases outside the gene matches: 7. CDR3 residues: CASRTSGGGYEQYF. DNA of the CDR3: TGTGCCAGCAGAACCAGCGGGGGAGGCTACGAGCAGTACTTC.

This clone turned up a few times. This chain joins TRBV9 and TRBJ2-1; 7 bases fit TRBD2. Trimming cost V 0 bases and J 8 bases; bases outside gene matches: 5. This CDR3 has 14 residues. Germline values: CDR1 SGDLS, CDR2 YYNGEE. CDR3 region: CASSVGGRGDEQFF. Here the CDR3 DNA reads TGTGCCAGCAGCGTAGGTGGGAGGGGCGATGAGCAGTTCTTC.